This T cell receptor (beta chain) was sequenced during a study of blood T cell repertoires in COVID-19. Original processing methods: Reference gene primer amplification in the assay estimated nucleated cell counts. Measured with immunoSEQ multiplex PCR; TCRdb has only the in-frame clones, and not every one. That table supplies the V and J calls and clone size; D and trimming were determined from the DNA. Here the sample spans tens of thousands of clones, 80% to 90% being singletons. The material sequenced was peripheral blood. The origin of this receptor is a human donor in a cohort sampled during active COVID-19.

The CDR3 bases are TGTGCCAGCAGCTTAGAAGCCCGCTGCTTCTCCGGAAACACCATATATTTT. Translated: CASSLEARCFSGNTIYF. V and J are TRBV7-4 and TRBJ1-3; D call uncertain. The germline V and J ends were trimmed by 1 base and 4 bases, with 17 bases remaining between them. The CDR3 extends over 17 amino acids. Looked up from germline, CDR1 is SGHVT and CDR2 is SQSDAQ.